Here is one TCR beta chain with its context. Its antigen remains unidentified. These data originate in a study of T cell responses to AZD1222 COVID-19 vaccine. TCRdb keeps only in-frame clones here, not all; method: immunoSEQ multiplex PCR. The data show roughly 80,000 clones, with roughly 90% seen just once and 3.5% to 5% held by the top ten. Trimming took off 2 bases at V and 3 bases at J, with 7 bases between the two ends. The CDR3 extends over 14 amino acids. Germline-derived CDR1 and CDR2 are SGHNT and YENEEA. Notes on the study in general: The peak T cell response came first, and repertoires were sampled only after it. Reports indicate that nearly half of spike-specific TCRs are directed at unmutated variant regions. Donor demographics were predominantly white British with a female majority; clonal diversity may be underestimated. Mapped onto spike, vaccine-associated CD4 TCRs spanned it and were dominant at 160-218 and 743-854.

The TCR sequence derives from an adult in good health. This specimen was peripheral blood, taken on day 0 of AZD1222 vaccination. The chain uses TRBV11-3 and TRBJ1-4, with D uncertain. The CDR3 spells CASSLLGANEKLFF. The CDR3, as DNA: TGTGCCAGCAGCTTATTAGGTGCTAATGAAAAACTGTTTTTT.